Below, 23 T cell receptor beta chains from the same sample are listed, as sequenced in a study of blood T cell repertoires in COVID-19. Clones were sequenced by immunoSEQ multiplex PCR, and TCRdb holds only the in-frame ones, with some missing. The profile covers fewer than 120,000 clones, with roughly 91% appearing a single time and around 3% taken by the ten largest. Sequences were obtained from peripheral blood. These receptors were taken from a woman aged 45-65 years with acute or convalescent COVID-19.

The J gene is TRBJ2-1, the V gene TRBV7-9; 8 nucleotides agree with TRBD2. V dropped 3 bases and J dropped 9; count of bases not matched to a gene: 4. CDR1 SEHNR and CDR2 FQNEAQ come from the germline V gene (reference sequence). The CDR3 runs to 13 residues. Written as DNA, the CDR3 is TGTGCCAGCAGCTTGGGACTAGAGGCTGAGCAGTTCTTC. Its translation: CASSLGLEAEQFF.

This sequence joins TRBV30 and TRBJ2-2, with D possibly being TRBD2 (6 bases). Germline V gene lookup returns CDR1 GTSNPN and CDR2 SVGIG (reference sequence). V dropped 5 bases and J dropped 7 bases, with 8 bases sitting between them. This CDR3 comprises 11 residues. This CDR3 is CAWAGFGELFF. CDR3 sequence (DNA): TGTGCCTGGGCGGGATTCGGGGAGCTGTTTTTT.

This chain connects TRBV5-1 to TRBJ2-5; 7 nucleotides line up with TRBD2. The CDR3 totals 11 residues. The ends lost 7 bases at V and 5 bases at J; junction bases unmatched: 2. In germline, CDR1 is SGHRS, CDR2 YFSETQ. The CDR3 sequence is CASGEGETQYF. The CDR3 DNA follows: TGCGCCAGCGGGGAGGGGGAGACCCAGTACTTC. The variable domain in full, completed from reference TRBV5-1 and TRBJ2-5, reads KAGVTQTPRYLIKTRGQQVTLSCSPISGHRSVSWYQQTPGQGLQFLFEYFSETQRNKGNFPGRFSGRQFSNSRSEMNVSTLELGDSALYLCASGEGETQYFGPGTRLLVL.

The gene calls are TRBV27 and TRBJ1-2, with 7 bases matching TRBD1. The CDR3 consists of 15 residues. After removal of 5 bases from V and 5 bases from J, the junction contained 11 bases not matched to a gene. The germline V gene has CDR1 MNHEY and CDR2 SMNVEV (reference sequence). CDR3 loop: CASSKRRDSFYGYTF. CDR3 coding DNA: TGTGCCAGCAGTAAGCGCCGGGACAGTTTTTATGGCTACACCTTC.

This chain links TRBV9 with TRBJ1-1; D ambiguous. Germline V gives CDR1 SGDLS, CDR2 YYNGEE. V lost 4 bases to trimming and J lost 6 bases, with 10 bases between them. The CDR3 contains 12 residues. The CDR3 nucleotides read TGTGCCAGCAGCCCACCCACTCCTGAAGCTTTCTTT. Its protein product is CASSPPTPEAFF.

The chain is built from TRBV15 and TRBJ2-5; D is undetermined. Germline lookup yields CDR1 LNHNV and CDR2 YYDKDF (reference sequence). V lost 0 bases and J lost 2, with 4 bases in between. The CDR3 totals 13 residues. CDR3: CATSRDRQETQYF. The CDR3 coding sequence is TGTGCCACCAGCAGAGATCGGCAAGAGACCCAGTACTTC.

J is TRBJ2-2 and V is TRBV18, with 11 bases fitting TRBD2. V lost 3 bases, J lost 4 bases, and 1 base stayed unmatched. This CDR3 region has 15 residues. Germline V lookup: CDR1 KGHSH, CDR2 LQKENI. CDR3 DNA: TGTGCCAGCTCACCGGGACTAGCGGCCACCGGGGAGCTGTTTTTT. Its translation is CASSPGLAATGELFF.

The CDR3 sequence: CASSLGQGRSPLHF. Here the CDR3 DNA reads TGTGCCAGCAGCCTCGGACAGGGCAGGTCACCCCTCCACTTT. J is TRBJ1-6 and V is TRBV2; 8 nucleotides match TRBD1. The CDR3 runs to 14 residues. Unmatched junction bases numbered 8, after V lost 6 bases and J lost 10 bases. Germline CDR1 SNHLY, CDR2 FYNNEI.

The V and J genes are TRBV27 and TRBJ2-7; 8 bases are shared with TRBD2. CDR1 MNHEY and CDR2 SMNVEV come from the germline V gene (reference sequence). Unmatched junction bases numbered 5, after V lost 4 bases and J lost 0 bases. This CDR3 contains 15 residues. The CDR3 sequence is CASSSRGGVSYEQYF. The CDR3 coding sequence is TGTGCCAGCAGTTCCCGGGGGGGCGTCTCCTACGAGCAGTACTTC.

Turning to this clone: Other DNA sequences in the same sample also yield this CDR3. The rearrangement uses TRBV19 and TRBJ1-5; TRBD1 might be the D (5 bases). Germline V lookup: CDR1 LNHDA, CDR2 SQIVND (reference sequence). The V end was cut by 2 bases, the J end by 4 bases, with 6 bases between. There are 13 residues in the CDR3. CDR3 sequence: CASSIRGNQPQHF. CDR3 nucleotides: TGTGCCAGTAGTATAAGGGGAAATCAGCCCCAGCATTTT. The full variable domain, its missing parts supplied by reference TRBV19 and TRBJ1-5, is DGGITQSPKYLFRKEGQNVTLSCEQNLNHDAMYWYRQDPGQGLRLIYYSQIVNDFQKGDIAEGYSVSREKKESFPLTVTSAQKNPTAFYLCASSIRGNQPQHFGDGTRLSIL.

This rearrangement joins TRBV7-9 to TRBJ2-7; D may be TRBD1 (6 bases). V was shortened by 2 bases and J by 3 bases, with 11 bases between the two germline ends. This CDR3 region has 14 residues. Germline V CDR1 and CDR2: SEHNR, FQNEAQ (reference sequence). Here the CDR3 reads CASSLRDIGYEQYF. The CDR3 DNA sequence: TGTGCCAGCAGCTTAAGGGACATCGGCTACGAGCAGTACTTC.

The CDR3 nucleotides are TGTGCCACTAAGGGGGGGGCGGGAAGTAACTACAATGAGCAGTTCTTC. Its protein is CATKGGAGSNYNEQFF. V gene TRBV10-3 combines with J gene TRBJ2-1; D is possibly TRBD2 (7 bases). Germline V gene lookup returns CDR1 ENHRY and CDR2 SYGVKD. Between the trimmed V and J ends, which lost 10 bases and 3 bases, there was a span of 22 bases. This CDR3 is 16 amino acids long.

This clone came up once. The rearrangement uses TRBV7-2 and TRBJ2-1; no clear D. CDR1 is SGHTA, CDR2 FQGNSA, per germline. This CDR3 has 15 amino acids. V was pared by 1 base and J by 8 bases, with 15 bases between. The CDR3 sequence: CASSLVAIRSDEQFF. The CDR3, as DNA: TGTGCCAGCAGCTTAGTGGCCATCCGATCCGATGAGCAGTTCTTC. Using reference TRBV7-2 and TRBJ2-1 for the parts outside the CDR3, the full variable domain is GAGVSQSPSNKVTEKGKDVELRCDPISGHTALYWYRQSLGQGLEFLIYFQGNSAPDKSGLPSDRFSAERTGGSVSTLTIQRTQQEDSAVYLCASSLVAIRSDEQFFGPGTRLTVL.

V is TRBV6-6 and J is TRBJ1-5, with 7 bases lining up with TRBD1. In germline, CDR1 is MNHNY, CDR2 SVGAGI (reference sequence). Germline trimming cut 2 bases from V and 3 bases from J; bases unmatched to any gene: 7. The CDR3 runs to 16 residues. This CDR3 reads CASSYPRQGDNQPQHF. In DNA, the CDR3 is TGTGCCAGCAGTTACCCCCGACAGGGCGACAATCAGCCCCAGCATTTT.

The chain carries TRBV4-2 and TRBJ2-3, with TRBD1 matching 7 bases. V lost 0 bases, J lost 5 bases, and 5 bases stayed unmatched. The CDR3 totals 15 residues. Per germline, CDR1 LGHNA and CDR2 YNFKEQ. As DNA, the CDR3 is TGTGCCAGCAGCCAAGAAGGGGGCGCAGGAGATACGCAGTATTTT. This encodes CASSQEGGAGDTQYF.

The J gene is TRBJ2-3, the V gene TRBV5-1; D perhaps matches TRBD2 (5 bases). Germline V gives CDR1 SGHRS, CDR2 YFSETQ. Deletions cut 1 base from V and 6 bases from J, with 9 bases between. The CDR3 extends over 13 amino acids. The CDR3 DNA sequence: TGCGCCAGCAGCTTGAGAGCGGCTGATACGCAGTATTTT. Its translation: CASSLRAADTQYF.

This clone was seen only once. The chain links TRBV19 to TRBJ2-4, with 13 nucleotides matching TRBD2. Per germline, CDR1 LNHDA and CDR2 SQIVND (reference sequence). The CDR3 extends over 18 amino acids. The trim removed 5 bases at V and 0 bases at J, leaving 7 bases unmatched. This CDR3 reads CASSRTSGSSVAKNIQYF. The CDR3 nucleotides are TGTGCCAGTAGTCGGACTAGCGGGAGTTCTGTAGCCAAAAACATTCAGTACTTC.

The rearrangement joins TRBV3-1 (or the pseudogene TRBV3-2) to TRBJ1-4; D is undetermined. Trimming stripped 3 bases from V and 3 bases from J, with 8 bases between. The CDR3 totals 14 residues. Germline loops: CDR1 LGHDT, CDR2 YNNKEL (reference sequence). CDR3 loop: CASSQVGSNEKLFF. The CDR3, as DNA: TGTGCCAGCAGCCAGGTCGGGTCTAATGAAAAACTGTTTTTT.

This chain joins TRBV30 and TRBJ2-5; D is possibly TRBD2 (5 bases). The V end was cut by 1 base, the J end by 5 bases, with 5 bases between. Germline loops: CDR1 GTSNPN, CDR2 SVGIG (reference sequence). There are 11 residues in the CDR3. The CDR3 protein is CAWSAGETQYF. Written as DNA, the CDR3 is TGTGCCTGGAGTGCGGGGGAGACCCAGTACTTC.

The gene calls are TRBV11-2 and TRBJ2-7; TRBD2 matches at 10 bases. J was trimmed by 1 base and V by 5 bases; bases with no gene match: 5. Germline assignment: CDR1 SGHAT and CDR2 FQNNGV. The CDR3 totals 15 residues. This CDR3 reads CASSPLGLASYEQYF. In DNA form, the CDR3 reads TGTGCCAGCAGCCCCCTGGGACTAGCGTCCTACGAGCAGTACTTC. Full variable domain (rest looked up from reference TRBV11-2 and TRBJ2-7): EAGVAQSPRYKIIEKRQSVAFWCNPISGHATLYWYQQILGQGPKLLIQFQNNGVVDDSQLPKDRFSAERLKGVDSTLKIQPAKLEDSAVYLCASSPLGLASYEQYFGPGTRLTVT.

This clone appeared many times. The chain is built from TRBV29-1 and TRBJ2-7, with 9 bases identical to TRBD1. The CDR3 is 15 amino acids. Germline V CDR1 and CDR2: SQVTM, ANQGSEA. The trim removed 6 bases at V and 6 bases at J, leaving 15 bases unmatched. In DNA form, the CDR3 reads TGCAGCGTCCGCCGGGGCGGGACAGGGAGTCGCGAGCAGTACTTC. This codes for CSVRRGGTGSREQYF.

V gene TRBV27 combines with J gene TRBJ2-6; 7 bases match TRBD1. Germline CDR1 is MNHEY and CDR2 is SMNVEV (reference sequence). V dropped 3 bases and J dropped 4; count of bases not matched to a gene: 9. The CDR3 is made up of 17 amino acids. As DNA, the CDR3 is TGTGCCAGCAGTTTTCTAAAGGGGGCGCAGGGGGCCAACGTCCTGACTTTC. Protein: CASSFLKGAQGANVLTF.

This clone was observed once. The rearrangement uses TRBV18 and TRBJ2-5; D not certain. Trimming took off 3 bases at V and 5 bases at J, with 7 bases between the two ends. This CDR3 comprises 12 residues. Germline CDR1 and CDR2: KGHSH and LQKENI. The CDR3 loop is CASSPLSETQYF. The CDR3 DNA follows: TGTGCCAGCTCACCCCTATCCGAGACCCAGTACTTC.